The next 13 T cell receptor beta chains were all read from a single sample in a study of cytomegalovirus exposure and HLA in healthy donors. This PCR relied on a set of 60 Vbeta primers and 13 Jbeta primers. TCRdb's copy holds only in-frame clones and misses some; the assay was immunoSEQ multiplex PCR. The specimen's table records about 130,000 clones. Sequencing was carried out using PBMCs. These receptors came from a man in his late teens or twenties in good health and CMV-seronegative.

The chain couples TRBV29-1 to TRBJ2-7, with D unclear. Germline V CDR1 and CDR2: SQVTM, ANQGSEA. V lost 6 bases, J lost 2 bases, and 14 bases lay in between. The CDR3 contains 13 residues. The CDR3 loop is CSVPGPPPYEQYF. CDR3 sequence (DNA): TGCAGCGTACCGGGTCCCCCCCCCTACGAGCAGTACTTC.

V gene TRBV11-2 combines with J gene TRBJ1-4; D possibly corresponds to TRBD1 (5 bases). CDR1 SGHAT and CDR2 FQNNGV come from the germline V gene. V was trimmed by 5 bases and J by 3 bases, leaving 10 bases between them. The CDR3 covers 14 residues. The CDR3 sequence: CASSPGRSNEKLFF. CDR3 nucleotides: TGTGCCAGCAGCCCAGGGAGGTCTAATGAAAAACTGTTTTTT.

CDR3 nucleotide sequence: TGCGCCAGCAGCGAAGACAGGTACACTGAAGCTTTCTTT. It is translated as CASSEDRYTEAFF. The chain uses TRBV10-1 and TRBJ1-1, with a weak D call TRBD1 (6 bases). From germline, CDR1 is WNHNN and CDR2 SYGVQD (reference sequence). The CDR3 consists of 13 residues. V lost 6 bases and J lost 3, with 11 bases in between.

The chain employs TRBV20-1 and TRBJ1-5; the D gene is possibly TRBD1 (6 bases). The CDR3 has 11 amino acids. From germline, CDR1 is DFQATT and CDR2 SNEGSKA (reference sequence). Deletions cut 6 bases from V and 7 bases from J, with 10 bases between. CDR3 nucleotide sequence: TGCAGTGCAGGGGGTAAACAGCCCCAGCATTTT. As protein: CSAGGKQPQHF.

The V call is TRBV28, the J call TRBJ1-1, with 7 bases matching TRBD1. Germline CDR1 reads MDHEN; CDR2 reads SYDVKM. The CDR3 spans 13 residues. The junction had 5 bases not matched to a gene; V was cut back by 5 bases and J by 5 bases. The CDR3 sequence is CASSQTGRTEAFF. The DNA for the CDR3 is TGTGCCAGCAGTCAGACAGGGAGAACTGAAGCTTTCTTT.

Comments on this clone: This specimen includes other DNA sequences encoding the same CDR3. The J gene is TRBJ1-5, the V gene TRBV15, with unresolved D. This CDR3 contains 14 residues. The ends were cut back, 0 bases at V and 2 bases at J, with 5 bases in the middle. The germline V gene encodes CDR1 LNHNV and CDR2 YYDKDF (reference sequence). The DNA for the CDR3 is TGTGCCACCAGCAGAGATCGGGGCAATCAGCCCCAGCATTTT. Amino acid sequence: CATSRDRGNQPQHF.

The CDR3 DNA follows: TGTGCCAGCAGCGCGGGTCCCTATAATTCACCCCTCCACTTT. Translating it yields CASSAGPYNSPLHF. The V call is TRBV6-5, the J call TRBJ1-6, with D uncertain. The V and J ends lost 6 bases and 2 bases respectively, with 8 bases between them. This CDR3 is 14 amino acids long. Per the germline V gene, CDR1 is MNHEY and CDR2 is SVGAGI.

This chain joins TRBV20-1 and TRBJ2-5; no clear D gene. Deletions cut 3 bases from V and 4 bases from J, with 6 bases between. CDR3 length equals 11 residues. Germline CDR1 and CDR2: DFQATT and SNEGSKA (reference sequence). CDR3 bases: TGCAGTGCTAGGAGTCCAGAGACCCAGTACTTC. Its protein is CSARSPETQYF.

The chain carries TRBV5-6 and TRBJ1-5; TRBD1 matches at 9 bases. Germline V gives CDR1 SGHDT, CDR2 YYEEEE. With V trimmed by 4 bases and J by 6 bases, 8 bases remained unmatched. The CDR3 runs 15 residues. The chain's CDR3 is CASSRRDRVIQPQHF. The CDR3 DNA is TGTGCCAGCAGCCGCCGGGACAGGGTTATTCAGCCCCAGCATTTT.

CDR3 sequence (DNA): TGCGCCAGCCGTTCGGGGAGTTCACCCCTCCACTTT. Translated: CASRSGSSPLHF. The chain joins TRBV5-1 to TRBJ1-6; D ambiguous. CDR1 is SGHRS, CDR2 YFSETQ, per germline. CDR3 length: 12 amino acids. V dropped 7 bases and J dropped 9 bases, with 11 bases sitting between them.

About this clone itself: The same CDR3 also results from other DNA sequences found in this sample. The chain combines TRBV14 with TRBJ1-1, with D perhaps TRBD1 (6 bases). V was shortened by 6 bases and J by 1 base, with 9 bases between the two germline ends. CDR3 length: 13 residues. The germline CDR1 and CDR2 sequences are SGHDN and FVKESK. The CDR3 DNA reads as TGTGCCAGCAGTCAGGACAGGAACACTGAAGCTTTCTTT. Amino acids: CASSQDRNTEAFF.

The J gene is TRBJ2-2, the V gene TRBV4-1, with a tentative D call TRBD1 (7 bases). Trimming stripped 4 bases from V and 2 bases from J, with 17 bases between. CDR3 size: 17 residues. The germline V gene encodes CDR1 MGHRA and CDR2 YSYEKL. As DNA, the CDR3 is TGCGCCAGCAGCCTTTCCCCAGGGGGGCTCAACACCGGGGAGCTGTTTTTT. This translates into CASSLSPGGLNTGELFF.

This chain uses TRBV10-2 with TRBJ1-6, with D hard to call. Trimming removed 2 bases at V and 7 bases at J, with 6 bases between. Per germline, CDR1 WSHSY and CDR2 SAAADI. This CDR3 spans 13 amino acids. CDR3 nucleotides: TGCGCCAGCAGTGAGATAATGAATTCACCCCTCCACTTT. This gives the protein CASSEIMNSPLHF.